This T cell receptor (beta chain) is drawn from a study of blood T cell repertoires in COVID-19. Study-level information: Acute-phase and convalescent COVID-19 samples originated in the United States, Italy and Spain.

This CDR3 has 15 residues. V gave up 8 bases and J gave up 3 bases, with 17 bases separating them. The germline V gene has CDR1 SGHTA and CDR2 FQGNSA. This clone came up once. The authors' processing: Cell counts per sample came from amplifying reference gene primers. The assay was immunoSEQ multiplex PCR, and TCRdb's table has in-frame clones only and misses some. The DNA was the basis for D and trimming; V, J and clone size are from that table. The table shows about 130,000 clones, with about four fifths occurring only once. Self-reported history from a screening survey and questionnaire set each donor's cohort. Symptom resolution, clearance, or two negative PCRs marked donors in Cohort 3 as recovered.

The sample consisted of PBMCs or T cells enriched from blood (not recorded which). This TCR was sampled from a man aged 45-60 years who had recovered from COVID-19. This chain joins TRBV7-2 and TRBJ2-1; a weak D match, TRBD2 (5 bases). Here the CDR3 DNA reads TGTGCCAGCCGTGACCTACTCGCGGGCTACAATGAGCAGTTCTTC. Its translation is CASRDLLAGYNEQFF.